The 31 T cell receptor beta chains below were found in one sample sequenced in a study. TCRdb passed the 5' RACE reads through MiXCR, listing each CDR3 protein once. The repertoire includes roughly 69,000 distinct CDR3 sequences, roughly 23% of them detected once, and 2.5% to 3% sits in the top ten. The source material was memory CD4+ T cells sorted from a lymph node. Subset here: memory CD4+ T cells, CD4+CD45RO+CD25-. The receptors were gathered from a female donor with breast cancer.

Regarding this clonotype: A junction boundary mismatches the germline segment, possibly from a read error. The rearrangement joins TRBV5-1 to TRBJ2-3; D tentatively reads TRBD1 or TRBD2 (6 bases each). CDR3 length: 15 residues. CDR1 and CDR2 (germline): SGHRS, YFSETQ. CDR3 DNA sequence: TGCGCCAGCAGGACGGGGGCCTCTAGCACAGATACGCAGTACTTT. Translated: CASRTGASSTDTQYF.

A few counts support this clonotype. The chain combines TRBV6-2 or TRBV6-3 with TRBJ1-1; 7 bases match TRBD1. Germline V gene lookup returns CDR1 MNHEY and CDR2 SVGEGT. The CDR3 totals 14 residues. The V segment lost 6 bases and the J segment 4 bases; nucleotides outside the gene matches: 8. The CDR3 region has the DNA TGTGCCAGCAGCAATACAGGGGCAAGCACTGAAGCTTTCTTT. Its protein product is CASSNTGASTEAFF.

J is TRBJ2-7 and V is TRBV18, with D possibly called TRBD1 or TRBD2 (5 bases each). Germline V CDR1 and CDR2: KGHSH, LQKENI. The CDR3 is 15 amino acids. V gave up 6 bases and J gave up 0 bases, with 15 bases separating them. The CDR3 region has the DNA TGTGCCAGCTCTACCCCAGAGGGGAGCTCCTACGAGCAGTACTTC. Translating gives CASSTPEGSSYEQYF.

This chain uses TRBV12-3 or TRBV12-4 with TRBJ2-3; 14 bases agree with TRBD2. This CDR3 has 16 residues. V was pared by 6 bases and J by 8 bases, with 10 bases of the junction left unmatched. CDR3 bases: TGTGCCAGCAGCTCGGGACTAGCGGGGGCCGCTGCTACGCAGTATTTT. This translates into CASSSGLAGAAATQYF.

This clonotype has a handful of counts. V and J are TRBV11-2 and TRBJ2-7; 16 nucleotides align to TRBD2. The germline gives CDR1 SGHAT, CDR2 FQNNGV. V lost 4 bases, J lost 2 bases, and 5 bases stayed unmatched. The CDR3 covers 17 residues. The CDR3 DNA sequence: TGTGCCAGCAGCTCGGGACTAGCGGGGGGGTTTACCTACGAGCAGTACTTC. Its translation is CASSSGLAGGFTYEQYF. The full variable domain, rest sourced from reference TRBV11-2 and TRBJ2-7, is EAGVAQSPRYKIIEKRQSVAFWCNPISGHATLYWYQQILGQGPKLLIQFQNNGVVDDSQLPKDRFSAERLKGVDSTLKIQPAKLEDSAVYLCASSSGLAGGFTYEQYFGPGTRLTVT.

This clonotype was counted only a few times. The rearrangement links TRBV7-3 to TRBJ2-1; TRBD1 might be the D (6 bases). Germline lookup yields CDR1 SGHTA and CDR2 FQGTGA. The CDR3 spans 14 residues. V gave up 3 bases and J gave up 15 bases, with 21 bases separating them. The chain's CDR3 is CASSFRGGYRERFF. CDR3 bases: TGTGCCAGCAGCTTCAGGGGCGGGTATCGGGAACGGTTCTTC. The full variable domain, its missing parts supplied by reference TRBV7-3 and TRBJ2-1, is GAGVSQTPSNKVTEKGKYVELRCDPISGHTALYWYRQSLGQGPEFLIYFQGTGAADDSGLPNDRFFAVRPEGSVSTLKIQRTERGDSAVYLCASSFRGGYRERFFGPGTRLTVL.

Turning to this clonotype: Its ends do not fully match the called genes, so a read error is possible. This sequence joins TRBV7-2 and TRBJ1-4; no definite D call. This CDR3 spans 14 amino acids. From germline, CDR1 is SGHTA and CDR2 FQGNSA. This CDR3 reads CASSRPTTNEKLFF. The DNA of the CDR3 is TGTGCCAGCAGCCGTCCCACAACTAATGAAAAACTGTTTTTC. The full variable domain, completed using reference TRBV7-2 and TRBJ1-4, is GAGVSQSPSNKVTEKGKDVELRCDPISGHTALYWYRQSLGQGLEFLIYFQGNSAPDKSGLPSDRFSAERTGGSVSTLTIQRTQQEDSAVYLCASSRPTTNEKLFFGSGTQLSVL.

Comments on this clonotype: A junction end diverges from the germline sequence, so it may reflect a read error. In nucleotides, the CDR3 is TGCAATGCTAGATTCAGCAGAGGGTACAATGAGCAGTTCTTC. This encodes CNARFSRGYNEQFF. The chain has TRBV20-1 and TRBJ2-1; D may be TRBD2 (5 bases). The CDR3 is 14 amino acids. CDR1 is DFQATT, CDR2 SNEGSKA, per germline (reference sequence).

This clonotype was observed a few times. V usage is TRBV2 and J usage is TRBJ2-3; D tentatively reads TRBD1 or TRBD2 (5 bases each). V lost 6 bases, J lost 2 bases, and 9 bases lay in between. Germline V lookup: CDR1 SNHLY, CDR2 FYNNEI. The length of the CDR3 is 13 residues. Here the CDR3 DNA reads TGTGCCAGCAGGGGGGACCTCACAGATACGCAGTATTTT. Its protein is CASRGDLTDTQYF.

CDR3 nucleotide sequence: TGTGCCAGCAGGGACAGGGGGCGCCCCGGGGAGCTGTTTTTT. Encoded protein: CASRDRGRPGELFF. The chain links TRBV13 to TRBJ2-2; 11 positions agree with TRBD1. Germline assignment: CDR1 PRHDT and CDR2 FYEKMQ (reference sequence). The CDR3 covers 14 residues. V was clipped by 6 bases and J by 6 bases; unmatched bases: 3.

The gene calls are TRBV6-5 and TRBJ2-5, with 9 nucleotides matching TRBD2. The CDR3 spans 19 residues. CDR1 is MNHEY and CDR2 is SVGAGI in the germline V gene. Trimming took 2 bases from V and 5 from J; bases not matched to a gene: 18. CDR3 protein: CASSYRSSTAGGPQETQYF. CDR3 DNA: TGTGCCAGCAGTTACCGATCCTCAACGGCGGGAGGGCCCCAGGAGACCCAGTACTTC.

This clonotype was picked up a small number of times. The chain couples TRBV7-3 to TRBJ2-7; D gene ambiguous. The CDR3 runs 13 residues. Germline CDR1 is SGHTA and CDR2 is FQGTGA. Trimming pared 1 base from V and 7 bases from J, leaving 11 bases between. The CDR3 coding sequence is TGTGCCAGCAGCTTAAATGCTTGGGGAGAGCAGTACTTC. This gives the protein CASSLNAWGEQYF.

This clonotype was counted only a few times. The rearrangement uses TRBV7-6 and TRBJ1-2, with D hard to call. V lost 2 bases, J lost 6 bases, and 16 bases lay in between. This CDR3 comprises 15 residues. Germline V lookup: CDR1 SGHVS, CDR2 FNYEAQ. This chain's CDR3 is CASSLSGMAGNGYTF. The CDR3 coding sequence is TGTGCCAGCAGCTTATCGGGGATGGCTGGAAATGGCTACACCTTC.

This clonotype has only a few counts. The CDR3 loop reads CASSQAIAGETQYF. CDR3 nucleotide sequence: TGCGCCAGCAGTCAAGCCATCGCAGGAGAGACCCAGTACTTC. This chain connects TRBV5-1 to TRBJ2-5; D is ambiguous. CDR3 length: 14 residues. The V end lost 5 bases, the J end lost 4 bases, and 15 bases lay between the germline ends. Germline V gene data show CDR1 as SGHRS and CDR2 as YFSETQ.

This clonotype was found a few times. As DNA, the CDR3 is TGTGCCAGCAGCTTAGAAGCGGGAGAGGGTGAGCAGTTCTTC. It translates to CASSLEAGEGEQFF. The gene calls are TRBV11-1 and TRBJ2-1; TRBD2 aligns across 8 bases. The junction had 5 bases not matched to a gene; V was cut back by 1 base and J by 9 bases. The germline CDR1 and CDR2 sequences are SGHAT and FQDESV (reference sequence). The CDR3 contains 14 residues.

The chain carries TRBV6-6 and TRBJ2-1, with 8 bases that match TRBD2. This CDR3 has 15 amino acids. Germline CDR1 reads MNHNY; CDR2 reads SVGAGI (reference sequence). The V and J ends lost 5 bases and 0 bases, in that order; junction bases with no gene match: 3. CDR3 in amino acids: CASSGSGSSYNEQFF. CDR3 nucleotides: TGTGCCAGCAGTGGCAGCGGGAGCTCCTACAATGAGCAGTTCTTC.

The V gene is TRBV6-5, the J gene TRBJ2-7; 8 bases agree with TRBD1. This CDR3 has 16 residues. V shed 0 bases, J shed 4 bases, and the junction held 8 bases outside the gene matches. Germline V gene sequence: CDR1 MNHEY, CDR2 SVGAGI. CDR3 in amino acids: CASSYSFSGGGYEQYF. The DNA for the CDR3 is TGTGCCAGCAGTTACTCGTTTTCAGGGGGCGGGTACGAGCAGTACTTC.

The sample holds a few counts of this clonotype. Its ends do not fully match the called genes, so a read error is possible. The chain employs TRBV9 and TRBJ2-2; a possible D gene is TRBD2 (5 bases). There are 15 residues in the CDR3. Germline V gene lookup returns CDR1 SGDLS and CDR2 YYNGEE. CDR3 residues: CANSVAQTNTGELFF. The CDR3 DNA sequence: TGTGCCAACAGCGTAGCGCAGACGAACACCGGGGAGCTGTTTTTT.

Concerning this clonotype itself: Given a much more abundant clone one base away, this may be a read error. No conserved phenylalanine or tryptophan ends this CDR3, so it is likely a read error. The V gene is TRBV6-2 or TRBV6-3, the J gene TRBJ1-1; TRBD1 might be the D (6 bases). V was trimmed by 7 bases and J by 1 base, leaving 16 bases between them. Germline V gene data show CDR1 as MNHEY and CDR2 as SVGEGT. There are 15 residues in the CDR3. The CDR3 bases are TGTGCCAGCACTAAAGGGGGGTTTTGGAACACTGAAGCTTTCCTT. Translation gives CASTKGGFWNTEAFL.

This clonotype turned up a few times. The CDR3: CASSPTGVEGYTF. In DNA, the CDR3 is TGTGCCAGCAGCCCCACAGGAGTGGAGGGCTACACCTTC. The chain has TRBV7-8 and TRBJ1-2; perhaps TRBD1 as D (5 bases). The germline V and J ends were trimmed by 5 bases and 8 bases, with 15 bases remaining between them. Per germline, CDR1 SGHVS and CDR2 FQNEAQ. The CDR3 is made up of 13 amino acids.

This clonotype has ten or more counts. The rearrangement links TRBV6-5 to TRBJ1-3; no firm D call. The CDR3 totals 14 residues. The germline V gene has CDR1 MNHEY and CDR2 SVGAGI. Trimming took off 4 bases at V and 8 bases at J, with 15 bases between the two ends. The CDR3 DNA reads as TGTGCCAGCAGTTGGCGTGAGGGTCGCGACACCATATATTTT. Encoded protein: CASSWREGRDTIYF.

This rearrangement joins TRBV11-3 to TRBJ1-6; no clear D gene. The CDR3 consists of 14 residues. Trimming took 5 bases from V and 4 from J, leaving 9 bases between them. The germline gives CDR1 SGHNT, CDR2 YENEEA. CDR3: CASSPAPYNSPLHF. CDR3 bases: TGTGCCAGCAGCCCGGCGCCGTATAATTCACCCCTCCACTTT.

About this clonotype itself: The junction shows a germline mismatch at one end, possibly a read error. The rearrangement uses TRBV20-1 and TRBJ2-1; no clear D gene. This CDR3 contains 13 residues. Germline assignment: CDR1 DFQATT and CDR2 SNEGSKA (reference sequence). The CDR3 region has the DNA TGCAGTGCTAGCCGCTTACTAAGGAATGAGCGGTTCTTC. Translation: CSASRLLRNERFF.

The chain joins TRBV20-1 to TRBJ2-7; no definite D call. CDR1 DFQATT and CDR2 SNEGSKA come from the germline V gene (reference sequence). The CDR3 loop spans 12 amino acids. Deletions cut 5 bases from V and 6 bases from J, with 14 bases between. Written as DNA, the CDR3 is TGCAGTGCTGTGGAGTCTGTTACCGAGCAGTACTTC. As protein: CSAVESVTEQYF.

The chain's CDR3 is CASIKGEVQTQYF. The CDR3, as DNA: TGTGCCAGCATTAAAGGGGAGGTACAAACCCAGTACTTC. The gene calls are TRBV7-9 and TRBJ2-5; possibly TRBD2 for D (6 bases). Trimming pared 7 bases from V and 8 bases from J, leaving 17 bases between. The V gene's germline CDR1 is SEHNR and CDR2 FQNEAQ (reference sequence). This CDR3 comprises 13 residues. Supplemented by reference TRBV7-9 and TRBJ2-5, the full variable domain reads DTGVSQNPRHKITKRGQNVTFRCDPISEHNRLYWYRQTLGQGPEFLTYFQNEAQLEKSRLLSDRFSAERPKGSFSTLEIQRTEQGDSAMYLCASIKGEVQTQYFGPGTRLLVL.

The chain couples TRBV6-1 to TRBJ2-7, with D unresolved. There are 12 residues in the CDR3. Trimming stripped 10 bases from V and 3 bases from J, with 13 bases between. Germline loops: CDR1 MNHNS, CDR2 SASEGT. CDR3 amino acids: CATSEPYYEQYF. Here the CDR3 DNA reads TGTGCCACCAGCGAACCATACTACGAGCAGTACTTC.

This clonotype was seen ten or more times. The rearrangement uses TRBV9 and TRBJ1-1; 8 nucleotides line up with TRBD1. V shed 4 bases, J shed 9 bases, and the junction held 17 bases outside the gene matches. Germline V gives CDR1 SGDLS, CDR2 YYNGEE. This CDR3 is 16 amino acids long. CDR3 DNA sequence: TGTGCCAGCAGCCCCTTCAGAACGGACAGGGCACCTAAAGCTTTCTTT. Protein sequence: CASSPFRTDRAPKAFF.

This clonotype came up a few times. J is TRBJ1-6 and V is TRBV5-1; D remains ambiguous. Trimming shortened V by 2 bases and J by 4 bases, and 10 bases separated the two germline ends. This CDR3 is built from 15 residues. The germline V gene encodes CDR1 SGHRS and CDR2 YFSETQ. CDR3 sequence reads: CASSFTSDYNSPLHF. The CDR3 region has the DNA TGCGCCAGCAGCTTTACGTCGGATTATAATTCACCCCTCCACTTT.

This clonotype was recorded at least ten times. The genes are TRBV6-2 or TRBV6-3 and TRBJ2-7, with 8 bases aligning to TRBD1. This CDR3 spans 12 amino acids. Germline lookup yields CDR1 MNHEY and CDR2 SVGEGT. J was trimmed by 5 bases and V by 7 bases; bases with no gene match: 4. The CDR3 is CASKTGGHEQYF. CDR3 nucleotides: TGTGCCAGCAAAACAGGGGGACACGAGCAGTACTTC.

About this clonotype: This is likely a read error, given that the CDR3 carries no conserved phenylalanine or tryptophan at its end. V and J are TRBV5-1 and TRBJ2-7, with a weak D call TRBD2 (5 bases). Per the germline V gene, CDR1 is SGHRS and CDR2 is YFSETQ. The CDR3 is 13 amino acids. V was clipped by 4 bases and J by 7 bases, with 15 bases between them. The CDR3 sequence: CASSRPPTREQYL. The CDR3 DNA sequence: TGCGCCAGCAGCCGTCCCCCTACTAGGGAGCAGTACCTC.

This clonotype was counted only a few times. The chain carries TRBV27 and TRBJ2-7; tentative D call: TRBD2 (6 bases). CDR3 length: 13 residues. Trimming took off 5 bases at V and 6 bases at J, with 14 bases between the two ends. Germline loops: CDR1 MNHEY, CDR2 SMNVEV (reference sequence). CDR3: CASSIRTTAEQYF. CDR3 DNA sequence: TGTGCCAGCAGTATCCGGACTACTGCCGAGCAGTACTTC.